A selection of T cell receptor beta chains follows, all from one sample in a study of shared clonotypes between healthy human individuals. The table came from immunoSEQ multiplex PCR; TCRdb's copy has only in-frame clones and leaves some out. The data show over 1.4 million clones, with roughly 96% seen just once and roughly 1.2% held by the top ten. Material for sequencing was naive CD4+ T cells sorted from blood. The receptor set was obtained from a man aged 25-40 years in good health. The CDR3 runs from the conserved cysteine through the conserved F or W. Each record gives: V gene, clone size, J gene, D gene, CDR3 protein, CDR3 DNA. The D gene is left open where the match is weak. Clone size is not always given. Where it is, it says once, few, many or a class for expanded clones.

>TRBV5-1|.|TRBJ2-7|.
CASSLGGMYEQYF
TGCGCCAGCAGCTTGGGGGGGATGTACGAGCAGTACTTC
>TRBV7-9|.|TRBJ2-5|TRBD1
CASSFIQGQGGETQYF
TGTGCCAGCAGCTTCATACAGGGACAGGGGGGCGAGACCCAGTACTTC
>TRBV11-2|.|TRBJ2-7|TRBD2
CASSGLAGDSSYEQYF
TGTGCCAGCAGCGGACTAGCGGGAGACTCCTCGTACGAGCAGTACTTC
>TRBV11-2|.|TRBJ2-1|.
CASSLDLGEQFF
TGTGCCAGCAGCTTAGATCTGGGCGAGCAGTTCTTC
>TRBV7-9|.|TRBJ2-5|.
CASSLRGQGPETQYF
TGTGCCAGCAGCTTGAGGGGTCAGGGCCCGGAGACCCAGTACTTC
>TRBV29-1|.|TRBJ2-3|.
CSVVGVASTDTQYF
TGCAGCGTTGTCGGGGTGGCTAGCACAGATACGCAGTATTTT
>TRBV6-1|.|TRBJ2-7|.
CASSVELGYEQYF
TGTGCCAGCAGTGTTGAGTTAGGGTACGAGCAGTACTTC
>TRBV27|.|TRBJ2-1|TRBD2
CASLPGGKSDEQFF
TGTGCCAGCCTTCCGGGAGGGAAGTCCGATGAGCAGTTCTTC
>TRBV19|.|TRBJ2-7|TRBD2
CASSMGGSSYEQYF
TGTGCCAGTAGTATGGGCGGGAGCTCCTACGAGCAGTACTTC
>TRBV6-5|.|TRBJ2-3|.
CASSRQGGTDTQYF
TGTGCCAGCAGTCGACAGGGAGGGACAGATACGCAGTATTTT
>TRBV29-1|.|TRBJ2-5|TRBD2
CSVEVLAGVVETQYF
TGCAGCGTTGAGGTTCTAGCGGGAGTGGTAGAGACCCAGTACTTC
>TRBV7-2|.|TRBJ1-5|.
CATGGRGQPQHF
TGTGCCACGGGGGGGAGAGGGCAGCCCCAGCATTTT
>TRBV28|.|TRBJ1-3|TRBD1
CASSPDRAGNTIYF
TGTGCCAGCTCCCCTGACAGGGCTGGAAACACCATATATTTT
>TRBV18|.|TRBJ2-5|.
CASSPQLLGGQETQYF
TGTGCCAGCTCACCACAGTTGCTGGGGGGACAAGAGACCCAGTACTTC
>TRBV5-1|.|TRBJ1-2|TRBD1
CASSLDTGEGYTF
TGCGCCAGCAGCTTGGATACAGGGGAGGGCTACACCTTC
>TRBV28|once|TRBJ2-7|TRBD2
CATSGTSGTSEQYF
TGTGCCACCTCCGGGACTAGCGGGACTTCCGAGCAGTACTTC
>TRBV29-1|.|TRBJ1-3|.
CSAQTENGNTIYF
TGCAGCGCCCAGACAGAGAATGGAAACACCATATATTTT
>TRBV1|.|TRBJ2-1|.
CTSSPGEQFF
TGCACCAGCAGCCCCGGGGAGCAGTTCTTC
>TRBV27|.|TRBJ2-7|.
CASSSVGQTPRQNF
TGTGCCAGCAGTTCAGTCGGACAGACACCTCGACAGAACTTC
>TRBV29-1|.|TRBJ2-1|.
CSVDLAGPNEQFF
TGCAGCGTTGACTTGGCGGGACCGAATGAGCAGTTCTTC
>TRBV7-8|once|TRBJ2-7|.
CASSPGRFRGYEQYF
TGTGCCAGCAGCCCAGGACGATTCAGGGGTTACGAGCAGTACTTC
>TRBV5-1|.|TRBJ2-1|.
CASSSRTQYSYNEQFF
TGCGCCAGCAGCTCCCGGACACAATACTCCTACAATGAGCAGTTCTTC
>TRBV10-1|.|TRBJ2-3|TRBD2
CASSKLAGADTQYF
TGCGCCAGCAGTAAACTAGCGGGAGCAGATACGCAGTATTTT
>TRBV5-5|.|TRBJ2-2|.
CASSLVGLDTGELFF
TGTGCCAGCAGCTTGGTCGGGCTTGACACCGGGGAGCTGTTTTTT
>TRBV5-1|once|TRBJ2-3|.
CASSLSRSGPPDTQYF
TGCGCCAGCAGCTTGTCTCGGAGCGGACCACCAGATACGCAGTATTTT
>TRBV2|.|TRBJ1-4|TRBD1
CATPGQGSEKLFF
TGTGCCACCCCGGGACAGGGGAGTGAAAAACTGTTTTTT
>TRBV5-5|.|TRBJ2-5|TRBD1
CASSPDRGRETQYF
TGTGCCAGCAGCCCGGACAGGGGGAGGGAGACCCAGTACTTC
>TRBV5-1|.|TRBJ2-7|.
CASSLDRDNYEQYF
TGCGCCAGCAGCTTGGACAGGGACAACTACGAGCAGTACTTC
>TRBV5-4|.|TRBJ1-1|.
CASSLGGRDTEAFF
TGTGCCAGCAGCTTGGGCGGCAGGGACACTGAAGCTTTCTTT
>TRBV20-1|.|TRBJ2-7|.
CSAIRGEQYF
TGCAGTGCTATCAGGGGCGAGCAGTACTTC
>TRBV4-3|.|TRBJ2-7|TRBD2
CASSQGLAGGPYPYEQYF
TGCGCCAGCAGCCAGGGGCTAGCGGGAGGGCCTTACCCCTACGAGCAGTACTTC
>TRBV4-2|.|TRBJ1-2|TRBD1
CASSQGDSPDNYGYTF
TGTGCCAGCAGCCAAGGGGACAGCCCCGATAACTATGGCTACACCTTC
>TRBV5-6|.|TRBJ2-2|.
CASFQTQNTGELFF
TGTGCCAGCTTTCAGACACAGAACACCGGGGAGCTGTTTTTT
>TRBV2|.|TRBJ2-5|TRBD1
CASSGQGAGGETQYF
TGTGCCAGCAGTGGACAGGGGGCCGGTGGGGAGACCCAGTACTTC
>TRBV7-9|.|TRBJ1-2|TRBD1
CASSLLTGPNYGYTF
TGTGCCAGCAGCTTATTGACAGGGCCCAACTATGGCTACACCTTC
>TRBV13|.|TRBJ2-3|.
CASSPKRNTQYF
TGTGCCAGCAGCCCTAAGCGAAACACGCAGTATTTT
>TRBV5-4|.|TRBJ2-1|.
CASSLGRNLNEQFF
TGTGCCAGCAGCTTGGGCAGGAACCTCAATGAGCAGTTCTTC
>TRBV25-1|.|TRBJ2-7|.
CASSESGVSYEQYF
TGTGCCAGCAGTGAATCCGGGGTATCCTACGAGCAGTACTTC
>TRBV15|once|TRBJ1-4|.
CATSRGEKLFF
TGTGCCACCAGCAGGGGGGAAAAACTGTTTTTT
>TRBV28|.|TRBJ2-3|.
CASSLEGLTDTQYF
TGTGCCAGCAGTTTGGAGGGCCTTACAGATACGCAGTATTTT
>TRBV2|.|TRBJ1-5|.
CASSGDNLSNQPQHF
TGTGCCAGCAGTGGGGACAATCTTAGCAATCAGCCCCAGCATTTT
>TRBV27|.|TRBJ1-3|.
CASSLSLGAQGNTIYF
TGTGCCAGCAGTTTAAGTCTGGGGGCGCAGGGAAACACCATATATTTT
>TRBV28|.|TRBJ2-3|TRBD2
CASSLTSGLRTDTQYF
TGTGCCAGCAGTTTGACTAGCGGGCTTCGCACAGATACGCAGTATTTT
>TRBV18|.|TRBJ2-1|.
CASSPPRQGLPYNEQFF
TGTGCCAGCTCACCACCCCGACAGGGACTTCCCTACAATGAGCAGTTCTTC
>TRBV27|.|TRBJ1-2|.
CASSLSRSGYGYTF
TGTGCCAGCAGTTTATCCCGTAGTGGCTATGGCTACACCTTC
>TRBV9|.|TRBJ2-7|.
CASSGPGAYEQYF
TGTGCCAGCAGCGGTCCCGGGGCCTACGAGCAGTACTTC
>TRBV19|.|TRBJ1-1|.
CASSIDSRAALQAFF
TGTGCCAGTAGTATAGATTCGAGGGCAGCGCTCCAAGCTTTCTTT
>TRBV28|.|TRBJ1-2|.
CASNSLQGRSVGYTF
TGTGCCAGCAACTCCCTACAGGGAAGGTCGGTTGGCTACACCTTC
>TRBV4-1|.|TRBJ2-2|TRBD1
CASSQTGGSTGELFF
TGCGCCAGCAGCCAAACAGGGGGCAGCACCGGGGAGCTGTTTTTT
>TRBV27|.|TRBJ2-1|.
CASSQKPGSGQFF
TGTGCCAGCAGTCAAAAACCAGGGTCCGGGCAGTTCTTC
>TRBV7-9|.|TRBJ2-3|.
CASSFKNLRTDTQYF
TGTGCCAGCAGCTTTAAGAATTTACGCACAGATACGCAGTATTTT
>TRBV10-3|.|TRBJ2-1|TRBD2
CAISASLAGVGGHNEQFF
TGTGCCATCAGTGCGTCTCTAGCGGGAGTCGGAGGACACAATGAGCAGTTCTTC
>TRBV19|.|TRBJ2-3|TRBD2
CATRLAGGTDTQYF
TGTGCCACCAGACTAGCTGGGGGGACAGATACGCAGTATTTT
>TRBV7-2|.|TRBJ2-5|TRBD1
CASSLVGQGAIPETQYF
TGTGCCAGCAGCTTAGTAGGGCAGGGGGCGATCCCAGAGACCCAGTACTTC
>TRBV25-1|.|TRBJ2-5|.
CASSKTGAQETQYF
TGTGCCAGCAGCAAAACGGGAGCTCAAGAGACCCAGTACTTC
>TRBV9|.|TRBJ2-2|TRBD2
CASSAFPSGSGTGELFF
TGTGCCAGCAGCGCCTTTCCTAGCGGGAGTGGAACCGGGGAGCTGTTTTTT
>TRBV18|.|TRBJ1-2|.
CASSPNVGDGYTF
TGTGCCAGCTCACCTAACGTCGGCGATGGCTACACCTTC
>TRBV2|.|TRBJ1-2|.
CASSELGVQVYGYTF
TGTGCCAGCAGTGAACTGGGGGTTCAGGTCTATGGCTACACCTTC
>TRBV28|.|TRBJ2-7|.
CASSSRGGAGYEQYF
TGTGCCAGCAGTTCCCGAGGGGGGGCTGGCTACGAGCAGTACTTC
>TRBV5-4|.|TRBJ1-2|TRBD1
CASSLAPTGGMNYGYTF
TGTGCCAGCAGCTTGGCGCCGACAGGGGGAATGAACTATGGCTACACCTTC